What follows describes a single TCR beta chain. The sample belongs to a study of blood T cell repertoires in COVID-19. Germline assignment: CDR1 SGHAT and CDR2 FQDESV (reference sequence). The CDR3 sequence is 13 residues long. V was shortened by 3 bases and J by 5 bases, with 10 bases between the two germline ends. Measured with immunoSEQ multiplex PCR; TCRdb has only the in-frame clones, and not every one. This table has 150,000 to 200,000 clones, 83% appearing once. The receptor comes from a human donor in a cohort sampled during active COVID-19. V and J are TRBV11-1 and TRBJ1-2; D is undetermined. The sequenced sample was peripheral blood. The CDR3 DNA sequence: TGTGCCAGCAGCTTCCAGACCGGGTATGGCTACACCTTC. Translating gives CASSFQTGYGYTF.